Listed here is a single T cell receptor (beta chain). Its matching antigen is unknown. The V gene end was trimmed by 7 bases and the J gene end by 2 bases; junction bases not matched to a gene: 8. Looked up from germline, CDR1 is SGHAT and CDR2 is FQNNGV. This CDR3 has 15 amino acids. These data come from a study of regulatory dendritic cells for organ transplantation. CFSE-labeled sorted T cells met regulatory or mature dendritic cells for five to six days. Using immunoSEQ multiplex PCR, the repertoire was profiled, and TCRdb retains in-frame clones only, with some absent. The sample lists 9,500 to 15,000 clones; less than 70% were seen once. Regarding the study as a whole: Mature dendritic cells appeared to drive more memory CD8+ clonal expansion than regulatory ones.

Material: naive CD8+ T cells from blood cultured with dendritic cells. Subset reported: CD45RA+ naive T cells. The receptor's source is a human donor in good health. This chain uses TRBV11-2 with TRBJ2-3; 8 bases line up with TRBD2. The CDR3 here is CASNKRGLHTDTQYF. DNA for the CDR3: TGTGCCAGCAACAAGCGGGGGTTGCACACAGATACGCAGTATTTT. The full variable domain, in which reference TRBV11-2 and TRBJ2-3 provide the parts outside the CDR3, is EAGVAQSPRYKIIEKRQSVAFWCNPISGHATLYWYQQILGQGPKLLIQFQNNGVVDDSQLPKDRFSAERLKGVDSTLKIQPAKLEDSAVYLCASNKRGLHTDTQYFGPGTRLTVL.